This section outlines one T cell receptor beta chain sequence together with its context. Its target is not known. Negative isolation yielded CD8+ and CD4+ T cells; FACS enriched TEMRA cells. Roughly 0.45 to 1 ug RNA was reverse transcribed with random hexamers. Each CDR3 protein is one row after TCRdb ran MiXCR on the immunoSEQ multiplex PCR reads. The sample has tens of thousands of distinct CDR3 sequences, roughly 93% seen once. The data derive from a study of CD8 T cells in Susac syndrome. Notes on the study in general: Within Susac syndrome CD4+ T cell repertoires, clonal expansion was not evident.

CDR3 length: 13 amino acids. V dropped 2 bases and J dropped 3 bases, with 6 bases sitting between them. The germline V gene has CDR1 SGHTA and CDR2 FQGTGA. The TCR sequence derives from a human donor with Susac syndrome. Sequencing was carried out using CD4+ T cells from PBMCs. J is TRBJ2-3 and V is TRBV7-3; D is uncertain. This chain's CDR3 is CASSLVWTDTQYF. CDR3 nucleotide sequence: TGTGCCAGCAGCTTAGTCTGGACAGATACGCAGTATTTT.